This T cell receptor beta chain was retrieved from a study of T cell clonality in common variable immunodeficiency. Study-level results: CVID subjects had higher TCRbeta clonality than healthy controls, most marked in about a third.

This clone was detected many times. What it binds is not known. Read data end 3 residues before the CDR3 end; the end is taken from the germline J gene. Equal genomic DNA amounts from CVID and control samples were sequenced. Some clones are missing from TCRdb's copy, which holds only in-frame ones; the method was immunoSEQ multiplex PCR. The table records roughly 40,000 clones without singletons, the ten largest covering 2.8%. The junction had 5 bases not matched to a gene; V was cut back by 7 bases and J by 2 bases. The CDR3 consists of 14 residues. CDR1 and CDR2 from the germline V gene are SGHRS and YFSETQ. Most patients and controls had Caucasian heritage. Heparinized whole blood, roughly 5 to 8 ml, came from each donor.

The sequencing input was peripheral blood mononuclear cells. The receptor was isolated from a person between 18 and 69 years old in good health. The chain employs TRBV5-1 and TRBJ2-3; 9 bases agree with TRBD2. CDR3 region: CASGLAGITDTQYF. CDR3 DNA (partial): TGCGCCAGCGGCCTAGCGGGGATCACAGATACG.